This T cell receptor beta chain is from a study of OX40 agonist ivuxolimab in advanced cancers. Study details: Patients received ivuxolimab, an agonistic anti-OX40 (CD134) antibody. Hepatocellular carcinoma, melanoma, renal cell or head and neck cancer was diagnosed in the dose-escalation patients.

Looked up from germline, CDR1 is SGHTS and CDR2 is YDEGEE. CDR3 length equals 15 residues. The V end lost 4 bases, the J end lost 6 bases, and 20 bases lay between the germline ends. TCRdb's table, derived via immunoSEQ multiplex PCR, lists solely in-frame clones and lacks some. Counted here are about 52,000 clones, less than 90% occurring once; the ten biggest clones make up 14% to 15%. Exclusion of a patient followed from autoimmune disease history or systemic immunosuppression. This TCR derives from an adult with an advanced solid tumor such as melanoma, head and neck, liver or kidney cancer. The V call is TRBV5-8, the J call TRBJ2-7, with D perhaps matching TRBD2 (6 bases). Here the sequenced sample was CD4+ or CD8+ T cells sorted from blood, taken in a trial of the OX40 agonist ivuxolimab. In nucleotides, the CDR3 is TGTGCCAGCAGCCTACCCAGTCGGGGGAACAGCGAGCAGTACTTC. Its protein is CASSLPSRGNSEQYF.